The 10 T cell receptor beta chains reported below all come from one sample, sequenced in a study of monozygotic twins with inflammatory bowel disease. TCRdb processed the 5' RACE reads again and assigns one entry to each CDR3 protein, with no DNA. Reported are about 160,000 distinct CDR3 sequences; the ten largest clones contain about 2.7%. Sequencing was done on a sample of blood. Source of these receptors: a human donor with ulcerative colitis or Crohn's disease, or a healthy co-twin of an affected twin (not recorded which).

The chain uses TRBV18 and TRBJ1-4. There are 17 residues in the CDR3. From germline, CDR1 is KGHSH and CDR2 LQKENI. The CDR3 region is CASSPLSKPATNEKLFF.

The genes are TRBV5-1 and TRBJ1-5; TCRdb's assignment of TRBD1 cannot be checked, as there is no DNA. The CDR3 totals 16 residues. CDR1 is SGHRS and CDR2 is YFSETQ in the germline V gene. CDR3 region: CASSLGTDYSNQPQHF.

The gene calls are TRBV5-1 and TRBJ2-7; TCRdb's D gene call, TRBD1, goes unchecked for lack of DNA. CDR3 length equals 14 residues. CDR1 and CDR2 from the germline V gene are SGHRS and YFSETQ. CDR3 in amino acids: CASSLGTDYYEQYF.

The chain employs TRBV29-1 and TRBJ2-7; TCRdb lists TRBD2, though no DNA is available to test this call. This CDR3 contains 14 residues. The germline gives CDR1 SQVTM, CDR2 ANQGSEA. CDR3 loop: CSVLGLAGEYEQYF.

CDR3 sequence reads: CASSIRGDDTGELFF. The rearrangement links TRBV9 to TRBJ2-2; TCRdb reports TRBD1, a call that lacks DNA to check it against. There are 15 residues in the CDR3. Per germline, CDR1 SGDLS and CDR2 YYNGEE. Looking up the rest from reference TRBV9 and TRBJ2-2 gives the full variable domain: DSGVTQTPKHLITATGQRVTLRCSPRSGDLSVYWYQQSLDQGLQFLIQYYNGEERAKGNILERFSAQQFPDLHSELNLSSLELGDSALYFCASSIRGDDTGELFFGEGSRLTVL.

The chain links TRBV4-3 to TRBJ2-1; with no DNA, the TCRdb D assignment of TRBD2 cannot be verified. The CDR3 covers 17 residues. Germline lookup yields CDR1 LGHNA and CDR2 YSLEER. CDR3: CASSHTRSGRFIIEQFF.

The chain combines TRBV29-1 with TRBJ2-5; TCRdb outputs TRBD2, but without DNA this stays unchecked. Germline-derived CDR1 and CDR2 are SQVTM and ANQGSEA. The CDR3 is made up of 15 amino acids. The CDR3 region is CSVSRASGYQETQYF.

This chain uses TRBV29-1 with TRBJ1-4. Germline values: CDR1 SQVTM, CDR2 ANQGSEA. The CDR3 covers 11 residues. The CDR3 here is CSVRTDEKLFF.

The CDR3 loop is CASSLGAGGYGYTF. The chain has TRBV28 and TRBJ1-2; checking the TCRdb D call of TRBD1 is not possible without DNA. Germline V lookup: CDR1 MDHEN, CDR2 SYDVKM. The CDR3 loop spans 14 amino acids.

V is TRBV24-1 and J is TRBJ2-1; TCRdb outputs TRBD1, but without DNA this stays unchecked. The CDR3 covers 13 residues. Germline lookup yields CDR1 KGHDR and CDR2 SFDVKD. The CDR3 region is CATSAGSYNEQFF.